Detailed here is one T cell receptor (beta chain). The antigen remains unidentified. An end of the junction differs from the germline gene, which may be a read error. This entry belongs to a study of tumor and adjacent non-tumor tissue in lung cancer. Across the study: The patients, around 9 men and five or six women, were roughly 31 to 85 with stage I to III disease.

TCRbeta libraries were built with three rounds of nested PCR, modified from ARM-PCR. MiXCR, run by TCRdb on the multiplex PCR reads, gives a single entry per CDR3 protein. The sample holds about 82,000 distinct CDR3 sequences, roughly 80% seen once. This sample's RNA came from whole unsorted tissue. Chemotherapy-naive patients with new lung cancer underwent thoracic surgery in China, August–November 2014. General study results and limits: Shorter survival was associated with higher TCR diversity in tumors. Significantly higher TCR diversity was found in tumor than normal lung.

Germline CDR1 is WSHSY and CDR2 is SAAADI. This CDR3 is 16 amino acids long. The sample taken for sequencing was lung tumor tissue. The chain employs TRBV10-2 and TRBJ2-6; 9 nucleotides match TRBD1. This clonotype was obtained from a woman in her forties or fifties with non-small cell lung cancer. The CDR3 DNA sequence: TGCGCCAGCAGTCCCGGGACAGGGTCCAGGGCCAACGTCCCGACTTTC. It translates to CASSPGTGSRANVPTF.